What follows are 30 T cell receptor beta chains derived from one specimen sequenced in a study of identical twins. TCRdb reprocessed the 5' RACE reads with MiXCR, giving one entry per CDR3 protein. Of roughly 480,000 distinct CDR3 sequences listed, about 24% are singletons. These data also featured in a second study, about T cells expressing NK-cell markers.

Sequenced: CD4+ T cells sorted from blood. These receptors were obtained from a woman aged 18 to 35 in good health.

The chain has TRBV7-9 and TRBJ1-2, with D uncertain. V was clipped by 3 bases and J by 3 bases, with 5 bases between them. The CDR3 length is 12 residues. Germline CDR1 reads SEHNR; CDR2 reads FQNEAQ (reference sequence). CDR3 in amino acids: CASSFVDYGYTF. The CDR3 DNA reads TGTGCCAGCAGCTTTGTGGACTATGGCTACACCTTC.

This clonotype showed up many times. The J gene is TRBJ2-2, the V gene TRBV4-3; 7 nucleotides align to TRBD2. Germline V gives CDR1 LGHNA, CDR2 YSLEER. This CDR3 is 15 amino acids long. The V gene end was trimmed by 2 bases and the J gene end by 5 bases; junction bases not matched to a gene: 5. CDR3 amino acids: CASSQIVGRTGELFF. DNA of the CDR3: TGCGCCAGCAGCCAAATAGTCGGGAGGACCGGGGAGCTGTTTTTT.

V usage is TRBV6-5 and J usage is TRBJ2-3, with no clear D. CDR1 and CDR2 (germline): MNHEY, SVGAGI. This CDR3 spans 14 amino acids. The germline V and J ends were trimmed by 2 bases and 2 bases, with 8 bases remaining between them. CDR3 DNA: TGTGCCAGCAGTTACACAGACCTCACAGATACGCAGTATTTT. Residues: CASSYTDLTDTQYF.

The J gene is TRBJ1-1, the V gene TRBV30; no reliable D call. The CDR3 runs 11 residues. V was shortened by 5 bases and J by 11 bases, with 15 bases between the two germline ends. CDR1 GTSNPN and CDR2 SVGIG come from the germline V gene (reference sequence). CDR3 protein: CAWASGDWAFF. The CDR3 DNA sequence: TGTGCCTGGGCTTCAGGTGACTGGGCTTTCTTT.

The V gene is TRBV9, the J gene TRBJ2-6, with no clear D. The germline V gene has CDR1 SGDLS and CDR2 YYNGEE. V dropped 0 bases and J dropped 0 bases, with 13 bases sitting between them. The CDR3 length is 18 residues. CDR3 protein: CASSVAPTSNSGANVLTF. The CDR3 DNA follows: TGTGCCAGCAGCGTAGCCCCCACTTCAAACTCTGGGGCCAACGTCCTGACTTTC.

CDR3: CASSIRRRSTDTQYF. The CDR3 DNA is TGTGCCAGTAGTATCCGGAGGAGGAGCACAGATACGCAGTATTTT. This chain joins TRBV19 and TRBJ2-3; a weak D match, TRBD2 (5 bases). This CDR3 contains 15 residues. CDR1 LNHDA and CDR2 SQIVND come from the germline V gene (reference sequence). V was clipped by 3 bases and J by 0 bases, with 10 bases between them.

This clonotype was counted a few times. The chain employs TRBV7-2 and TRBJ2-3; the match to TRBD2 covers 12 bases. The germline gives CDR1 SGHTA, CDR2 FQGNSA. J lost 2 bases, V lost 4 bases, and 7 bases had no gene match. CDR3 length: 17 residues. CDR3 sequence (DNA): TGTGCCAGCAGCTCTCGGACTAGCGGGATCCCCACAGATACGCAGTATTTT. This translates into CASSSRTSGIPTDTQYF.

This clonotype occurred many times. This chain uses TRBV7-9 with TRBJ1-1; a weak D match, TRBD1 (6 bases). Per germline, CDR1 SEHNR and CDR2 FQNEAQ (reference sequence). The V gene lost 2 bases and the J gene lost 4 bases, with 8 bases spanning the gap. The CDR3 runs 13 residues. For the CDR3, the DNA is TGTGCCAGCAGCTTAACAGGGCCCACTGAAGCTTTCTTT. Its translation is CASSLTGPTEAFF.

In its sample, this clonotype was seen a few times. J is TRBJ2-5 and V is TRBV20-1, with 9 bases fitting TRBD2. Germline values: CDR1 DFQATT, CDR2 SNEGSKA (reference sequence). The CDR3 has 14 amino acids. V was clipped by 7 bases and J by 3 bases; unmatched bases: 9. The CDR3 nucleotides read TGCAGTGTAGGGCTAGCGGGACCGAAAGAGACCCAGTACTTC. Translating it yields CSVGLAGPKETQYF.

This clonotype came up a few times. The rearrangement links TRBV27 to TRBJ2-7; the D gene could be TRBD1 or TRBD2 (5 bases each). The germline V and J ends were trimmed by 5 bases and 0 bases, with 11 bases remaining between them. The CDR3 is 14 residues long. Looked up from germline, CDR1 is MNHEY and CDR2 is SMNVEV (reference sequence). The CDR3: CASSIRGPSYEQYF. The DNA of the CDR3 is TGTGCCAGCAGTATCCGGGGCCCCTCCTACGAGCAGTACTTC.

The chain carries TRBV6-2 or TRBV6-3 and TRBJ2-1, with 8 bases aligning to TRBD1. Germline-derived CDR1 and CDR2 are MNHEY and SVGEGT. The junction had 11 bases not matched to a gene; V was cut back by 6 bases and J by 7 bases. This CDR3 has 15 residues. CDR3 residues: CASRRFRGPANEQFF. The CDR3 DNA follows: TGTGCCAGCAGGCGATTCAGGGGGCCGGCTAATGAGCAGTTCTTC.

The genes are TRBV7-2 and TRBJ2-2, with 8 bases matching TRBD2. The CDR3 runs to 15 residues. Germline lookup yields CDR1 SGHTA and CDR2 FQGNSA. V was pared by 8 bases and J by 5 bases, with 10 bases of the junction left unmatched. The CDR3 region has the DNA TGTGCCAGCGGCCTGGGAGGACTAGCAACCGGGGAGCTGTTTTTT. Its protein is CASGLGGLATGELFF.

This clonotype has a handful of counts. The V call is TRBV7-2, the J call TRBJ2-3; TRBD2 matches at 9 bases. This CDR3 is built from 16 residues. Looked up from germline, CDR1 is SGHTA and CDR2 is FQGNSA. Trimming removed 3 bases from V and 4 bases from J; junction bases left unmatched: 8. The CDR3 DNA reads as TGTGCCAGCAGCTTGTCTAGCGGGGAGGGGGCAGATACGCAGTATTTT. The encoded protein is CASSLSSGEGADTQYF.

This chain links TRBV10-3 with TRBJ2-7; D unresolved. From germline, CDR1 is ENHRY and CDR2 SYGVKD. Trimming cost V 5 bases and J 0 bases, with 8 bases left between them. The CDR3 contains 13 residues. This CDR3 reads CAISPVVSYEQYF. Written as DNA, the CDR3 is TGTGCCATCAGTCCGGTGGTCTCCTACGAGCAGTACTTC.

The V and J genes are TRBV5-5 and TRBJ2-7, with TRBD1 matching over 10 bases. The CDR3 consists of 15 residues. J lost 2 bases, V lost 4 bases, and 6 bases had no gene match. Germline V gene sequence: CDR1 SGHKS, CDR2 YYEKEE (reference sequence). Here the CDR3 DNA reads TGTGCCAGCAGCAGATCCGGGACAGGGGCCTACGAGCAGTACTTC. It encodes CASSRSGTGAYEQYF.

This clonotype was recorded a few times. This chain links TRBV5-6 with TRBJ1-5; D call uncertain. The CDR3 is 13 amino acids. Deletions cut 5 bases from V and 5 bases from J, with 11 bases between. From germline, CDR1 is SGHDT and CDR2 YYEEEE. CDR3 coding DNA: TGTGCCAGCAGTTTAACCACTGATCAGCCCCAGCATTTT. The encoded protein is CASSLTTDQPQHF.

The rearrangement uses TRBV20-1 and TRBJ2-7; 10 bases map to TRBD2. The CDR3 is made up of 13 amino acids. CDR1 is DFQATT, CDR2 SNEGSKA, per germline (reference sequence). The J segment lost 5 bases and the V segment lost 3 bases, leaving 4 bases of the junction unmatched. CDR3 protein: CSASSGGFNEQYF. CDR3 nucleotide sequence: TGCAGTGCTAGTAGCGGGGGGTTCAACGAGCAGTACTTC.

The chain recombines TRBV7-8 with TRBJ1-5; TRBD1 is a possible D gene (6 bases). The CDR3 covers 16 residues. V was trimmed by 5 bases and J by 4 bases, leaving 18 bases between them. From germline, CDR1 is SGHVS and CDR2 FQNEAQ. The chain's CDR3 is CASSLSHRASNQPQHF. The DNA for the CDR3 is TGTGCCAGCAGCCTCTCCCACAGGGCCTCGAATCAGCCCCAGCATTTT. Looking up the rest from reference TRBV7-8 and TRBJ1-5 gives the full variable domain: GAGVSQSPRYKVAKRGQDVALRCDPISGHVSLFWYQQALGQGPEFLTYFQNEAQLDKSGLPSDRFFAERPEGSVSTLKIQRTQQEDSAVYLCASSLSHRASNQPQHFGDGTRLSIL.

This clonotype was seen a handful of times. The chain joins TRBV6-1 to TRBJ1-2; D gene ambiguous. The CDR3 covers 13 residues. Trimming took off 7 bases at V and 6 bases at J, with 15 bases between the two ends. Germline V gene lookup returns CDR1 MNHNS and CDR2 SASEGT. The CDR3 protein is CASTPGVEHGYTF. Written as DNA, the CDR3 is TGTGCCAGCACCCCAGGTGTTGAGCATGGCTACACCTTC.

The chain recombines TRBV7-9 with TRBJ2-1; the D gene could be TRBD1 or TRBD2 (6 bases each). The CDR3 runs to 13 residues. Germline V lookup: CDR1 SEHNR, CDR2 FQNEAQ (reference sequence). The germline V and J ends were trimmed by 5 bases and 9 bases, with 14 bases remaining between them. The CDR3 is CASSPWGAPEQFF. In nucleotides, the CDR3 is TGTGCCAGCAGCCCCTGGGGGGCTCCTGAGCAGTTCTTC.

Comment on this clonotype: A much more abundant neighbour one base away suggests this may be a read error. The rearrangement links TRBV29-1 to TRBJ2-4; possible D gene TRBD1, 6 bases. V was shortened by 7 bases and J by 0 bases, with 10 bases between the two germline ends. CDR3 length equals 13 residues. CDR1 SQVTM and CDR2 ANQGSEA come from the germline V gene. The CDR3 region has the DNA TGCAGCGCGGAACAGGGAGCCAAAAACATTCAGTACTTC. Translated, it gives CSAEQGAKNIQYF. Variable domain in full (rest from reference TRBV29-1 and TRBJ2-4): SAVISQKPSRDICQRGTSLTIQCQVDSQVTMMFWYRQQPGQSLTLIATANQGSEATYESGFVIDKFPISRPNLTFSTLTVSNMSPEDSSIYLCSAEQGAKNIQYFGAGTRLSVL.

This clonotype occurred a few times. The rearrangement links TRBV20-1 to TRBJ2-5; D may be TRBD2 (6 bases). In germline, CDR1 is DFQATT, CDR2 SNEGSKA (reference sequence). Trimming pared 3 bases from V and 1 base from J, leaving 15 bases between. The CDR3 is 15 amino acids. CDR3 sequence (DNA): TGCAGTGCTAGTCCCACATGGGGGGTCCAAGAGACCCAGTACTTC. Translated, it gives CSASPTWGVQETQYF.

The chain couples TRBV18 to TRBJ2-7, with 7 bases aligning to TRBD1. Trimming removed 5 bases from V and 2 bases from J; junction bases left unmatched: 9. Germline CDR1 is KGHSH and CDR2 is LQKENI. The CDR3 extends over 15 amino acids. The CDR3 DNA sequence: TGTGCCAGCTCATCGCAACAGGGGTCCGCCTACGAGCAGTACTTC. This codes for CASSSQQGSAYEQYF.

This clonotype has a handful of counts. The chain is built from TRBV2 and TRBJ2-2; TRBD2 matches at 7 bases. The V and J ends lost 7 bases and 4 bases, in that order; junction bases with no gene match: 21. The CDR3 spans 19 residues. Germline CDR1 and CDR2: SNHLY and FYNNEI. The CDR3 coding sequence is TGTGCCAGCAACCTAATAAGAGGCGAACCGGGACTACTCACCGGGGAGCTGTTTTTT. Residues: CASNLIRGEPGLLTGELFF.

CDR3 region: CASSEEQQSMIGYTF. In DNA, the CDR3 is TGTGCCAGCAGTGAAGAACAGCAGTCTATGATAGGCTACACCTTC. V usage is TRBV2 and J usage is TRBJ1-2; D ambiguous. V lost 1 base and J lost 8, with 17 bases in between. The CDR3 length is 15 residues. Germline V gene data show CDR1 as SNHLY and CDR2 as FYNNEI.

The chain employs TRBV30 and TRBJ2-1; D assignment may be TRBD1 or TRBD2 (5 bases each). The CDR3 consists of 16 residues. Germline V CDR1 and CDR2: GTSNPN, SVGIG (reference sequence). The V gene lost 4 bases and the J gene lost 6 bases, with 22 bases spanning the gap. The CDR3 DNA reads TGTGCCTGGAAAACCCACCAAAGGGCAGGGACCAATGAGCAGTTCTTC. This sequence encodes CAWKTHQRAGTNEQFF.

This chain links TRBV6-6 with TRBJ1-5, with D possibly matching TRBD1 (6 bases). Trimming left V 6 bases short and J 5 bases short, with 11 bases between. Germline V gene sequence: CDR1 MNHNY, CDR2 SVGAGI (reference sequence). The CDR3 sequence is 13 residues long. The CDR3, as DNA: TGTGCCAGCAGAAAACCAGGGGATCAGCCCCAGCATTTT. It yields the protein CASRKPGDQPQHF.

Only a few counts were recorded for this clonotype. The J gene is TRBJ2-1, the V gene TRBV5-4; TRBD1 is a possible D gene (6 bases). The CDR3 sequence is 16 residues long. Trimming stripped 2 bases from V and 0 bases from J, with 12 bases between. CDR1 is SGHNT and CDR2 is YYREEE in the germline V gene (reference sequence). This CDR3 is CASSLTDRSSYNEQFF. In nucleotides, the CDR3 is TGTGCCAGCAGCTTAACTGACAGGAGCTCCTACAATGAGCAGTTCTTC.

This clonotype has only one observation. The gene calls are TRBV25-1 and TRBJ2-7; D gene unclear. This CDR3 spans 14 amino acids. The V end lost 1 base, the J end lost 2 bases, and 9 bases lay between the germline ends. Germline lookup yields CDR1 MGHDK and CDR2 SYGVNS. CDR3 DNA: TGTGCCAGCAGTGAATGGAGTCCTCCCTACGAGCAGTACTTC. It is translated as CASSEWSPPYEQYF.

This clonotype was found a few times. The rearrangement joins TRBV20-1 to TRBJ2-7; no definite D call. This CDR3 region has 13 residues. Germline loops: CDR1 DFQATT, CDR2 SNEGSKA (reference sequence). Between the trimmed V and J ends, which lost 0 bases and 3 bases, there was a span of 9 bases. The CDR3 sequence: CSARDFRGYEQYF. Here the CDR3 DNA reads TGCAGTGCTAGAGATTTCCGCGGCTACGAGCAGTACTTC.